Presented here are 24 T cell receptor beta chains from one specimen sequenced in a study of T cells after yellow fever vaccination. TCRdb independently ran MiXCR on the 5' RACE reads; one entry per CDR3 protein. This sample yields some 350,000 distinct CDR3 sequences, of which roughly 8.7% are seen a single time; about a sixth belongs to the top ten. The sequencing used PBMCs, collected on the day of the first yellow fever vaccination. The receptors here all came from a man younger than 30 who received the YFV17D yellow fever vaccine.

This clonotype has just a few counts. This chain connects TRBV4-3 to TRBJ2-7; TRBD1 agrees at 8 bases. V shed 0 bases, J shed 3 bases, and the junction held 4 bases outside the gene matches. CDR3 length: 15 residues. Germline V gene sequence: CDR1 LGHNA, CDR2 YSLEER. The CDR3 loop reads CASSQDDDRGYEQYF. DNA for the CDR3: TGCGCCAGCAGCCAAGATGACGACAGGGGCTACGAGCAGTACTTC.

The rearrangement uses TRBV20-1 and TRBJ2-1; TRBD1 might be the D (5 bases). Trimming removed 6 bases at V and 4 bases at J, with 16 bases between. The CDR3 spans 14 residues. Germline-derived CDR1 and CDR2 are DFQATT and SNEGSKA (reference sequence). DNA of the CDR3: TGCAGTGCCAGCCCTGTGACAGTGTACAATGAGCAGTTCTTC. Amino acid sequence: CSASPVTVYNEQFF.

This clonotype has only one observation. The CDR3 coding sequence is TGTGCCATCAGTGAAGCTACTAGCACCGGGGAGCTGTTTTTT. This gives the protein CAISEATSTGELFF. This chain uses TRBV10-3 with TRBJ2-2; the D gene is possibly TRBD2 (5 bases). CDR3 length: 14 residues. In germline, CDR1 is ENHRY, CDR2 SYGVKD. Trimming shortened V by 3 bases and J by 4 bases, and 9 bases separated the two germline ends.

CDR3 residues: CASSSRGGYTF. In DNA form, the CDR3 reads TGTGCCAGCAGCAGCAGGGGTGGCTACACCTTC. This chain uses TRBV7-8 with TRBJ1-2, with a tentative D call TRBD1 (6 bases). Trimming pared 5 bases from V and 7 bases from J, leaving 8 bases between. The CDR3 is 11 residues long. Germline CDR1 is SGHVS and CDR2 is FQNEAQ.

The rearrangement joins TRBV5-1 to TRBJ2-5; the match to TRBD1 covers 12 bases. Per germline, CDR1 SGHRS and CDR2 YFSETQ. The V segment lost 3 bases and the J segment 6 bases; nucleotides outside the gene matches: 6. The CDR3 runs 15 residues. The CDR3 loop is CASSSEGQGAQTQYF. DNA of the CDR3: TGCGCCAGCAGCTCCGAGGGACAGGGGGCTCAGACCCAGTACTTC.

This clonotype has a handful of counts. The V call is TRBV6-2 or TRBV6-3, the J call TRBJ2-2, with 10 bases that match TRBD2. The CDR3 sequence is 15 residues long. The J segment lost 6 bases and the V segment lost 8 bases, leaving 9 bases of the junction unmatched. From germline, CDR1 is MNHEY and CDR2 SVGEGT. The CDR3 DNA sequence: TGTGCCAGCGCCATAGCGGGGGGCTCACCCGGGGAGCTGTTTTTT. Amino acids: CASAIAGGSPGELFF.

This clonotype was observed a few times. This rearrangement joins TRBV11-2 to TRBJ2-3; D might be TRBD1 or TRBD2, each matching 5 bases. The CDR3 is made up of 18 amino acids. Trimming stripped 0 bases from V and 5 bases from J, with 21 bases between. Germline lookup yields CDR1 SGHAT and CDR2 FQNNGV. CDR3 nucleotides: TGTGCCAGCAGCTTAGAGCCTTTGGGACCTACAAGGTTAGATACGCAGTATTTT. The encoded protein is CASSLEPLGPTRLDTQYF.

This clonotype was seen only a few times. The V and J genes are TRBV25-1 and TRBJ2-3, with 7 bases identical to TRBD1. V shed 6 bases, J shed 4 bases, and the junction held 10 bases outside the gene matches. The CDR3 sequence is 15 residues long. CDR1 is MGHDK and CDR2 is SYGVNS in the germline V gene. As DNA, the CDR3 is TGTGCCAGCAGCAGAGGATACAGGGGAGCAGATACGCAGTATTTT. Translating gives CASSRGYRGADTQYF.

This clonotype has a handful of counts. The V gene is TRBV7-2, the J gene TRBJ1-5, with D possibly matching TRBD1 (5 bases). CDR1 SGHTA and CDR2 FQGNSA come from the germline V gene. Trimming stripped 1 base from V and 7 bases from J, with 11 bases between. CDR3 size: 14 residues. The CDR3 is CASSLVGVRQPQHF. The CDR3, as DNA: TGTGCCAGCAGCTTAGTGGGGGTGCGGCAGCCCCAGCATTTT.

This clonotype was picked up a small number of times. The chain couples TRBV28 to TRBJ2-7; 7 nucleotides align to TRBD1. J lost 5 bases, V lost 7 bases, and 8 bases had no gene match. CDR1 is MDHEN and CDR2 is SYDVKM in the germline V gene. The CDR3 totals 13 residues. The CDR3 nucleotides read TGTGCCAGCACGGGACAGTCGGCGGACGAGCAGTACGTC. This sequence encodes CASTGQSADEQYV.

The chain recombines TRBV9 with TRBJ2-3; possible D gene TRBD2, 5 bases. CDR3 size: 12 residues. V was cut by 3 bases and J by 11 bases, with 13 bases left in between. Germline lookup yields CDR1 SGDLS and CDR2 YYNGEE. CDR3 sequence (DNA): TGTGCCAGCAGCGGCCTAGCCCCGGGGCAGTATTTT. Amino acids: CASSGLAPGQYF. The entire variable domain, with the rest obtained from reference TRBV9 and TRBJ2-3, is as follows: DSGVTQTPKHLITATGQRVTLRCSPRSGDLSVYWYQQSLDQGLQFLIQYYNGEERAKGNILERFSAQQFPDLHSELNLSSLELGDSALYFCASSGLAPGQYFGPGTRLTVL.

This clonotype was seen a handful of times. This rearrangement joins TRBV6-1 to TRBJ1-1; D is unclear. The germline gives CDR1 MNHNS, CDR2 SASEGT. The germline V and J ends were trimmed by 8 bases and 2 bases, with 9 bases remaining between them. The CDR3 extends over 12 amino acids. The CDR3 bases are TGTGCCAGCCTATCAAGAAACACTGAAGCTTTCTTT. Its protein product is CASLSRNTEAFF.

The J gene is TRBJ1-2, the V gene TRBV7-9, with a possible D match to TRBD1 (6 bases). Trimming shortened V by 2 bases and J by 4 bases, and 17 bases separated the two germline ends. Germline loops: CDR1 SEHNR, CDR2 FQNEAQ (reference sequence). The CDR3 contains 16 residues. CDR3 sequence reads: CASSLSPGADFYGYTF. The CDR3 nucleotides read TGTGCCAGCAGCTTATCCCCGGGGGCAGATTTCTATGGCTACACCTTC.

The chain is built from TRBV7-8 and TRBJ2-7; D is perhaps TRBD1 (6 bases). Looked up from germline, CDR1 is SGHVS and CDR2 is FQNEAQ. The V end lost 1 base, the J end lost 7 bases, and 11 bases lay between the germline ends. The CDR3 sequence is 13 residues long. CDR3 amino acids: CASSLDTGWEQYV. CDR3 sequence (DNA): TGTGCCAGCAGCTTAGATACAGGGTGGGAGCAGTACGTC.

The table lists this clonotype with a few counts. The junction departs from the called germline gene at one end, perhaps through a read error. This rearrangement joins TRBV7-2 to TRBJ2-7; TRBD1 matches 8 bases. Germline V gene data show CDR1 as SGHTA and CDR2 as FQGNSA. The CDR3 contains 15 residues. In DNA form, the CDR3 reads TGTGCCAGCAGGTTAGACAGGGGTGGTCCCTACGAGCAGTACTTC. Translating gives CASRLDRGGPYEQYF. The full variable domain, completed using reference TRBV7-2 and TRBJ2-7, is GAGVSQSPSNKVTEKGKDVELRCDPISGHTALYWYRQSLGQGLEFLIYFQGNSAPDKSGLPSDRFSAERTGGSVSTLTIQRTQQEDSAVYLCASRLDRGGPYEQYFGPGTRLTVT.

The chain carries TRBV5-3 and TRBJ2-4, with 8 bases identical to TRBD2. TRBV5-3 is treated as an ORF (open reading frame) with a function not yet certain. The CDR3 extends over 15 amino acids. With 2 bases clipped from V and 1 base from J, the junction kept 2 bases outside the gene matches. CDR3 nucleotide sequence: TGTGCCAGAAGCTTATTAGCGGGGGCCAAAAACATTCAGTACTTC. The encoded protein is CARSLLAGAKNIQYF.

The rearrangement uses TRBV5-1 and TRBJ2-3; 10 bases agree with TRBD1. This CDR3 contains 15 residues. Germline assignment: CDR1 SGHRS and CDR2 YFSETQ. V trimming: 0 bases; J trimming: 5 bases; junction bases outside the gene matches: 3. CDR3 sequence (DNA): TGCGCCAGCAGCTTGGCCGGGACAGGGGTAGATACGCAGTATTTT. Its translation: CASSLAGTGVDTQYF.

This clonotype has just a few counts. The CDR3 sequence is CASSLHRVPYEQYV. The CDR3 DNA follows: TGTGCCAGTAGTCTGCATCGGGTCCCCTACGAGCAGTACGTC. V and J are TRBV19 and TRBJ2-7; D is uncertain. Germline loops: CDR1 LNHDA, CDR2 SQIVND (reference sequence). The CDR3 length is 14 residues. Trimming took 5 bases from V and 2 from J, leaving 13 bases between them.

This clonotype was seen a few times. The chain couples TRBV5-1 to TRBJ2-1, with 7 positions matching TRBD1. CDR3 length equals 14 residues. Per the germline V gene, CDR1 is SGHRS and CDR2 is YFSETQ. Trimming took 4 bases from V and 7 from J; bases not matched to a gene: 8. The CDR3 loop reads CASSRGQVLNEQFF. In DNA, the CDR3 is TGCGCCAGCAGCCGCGGACAGGTCTTGAATGAGCAGTTCTTC. Supplemented by reference TRBV5-1 and TRBJ2-1, the full variable domain reads KAGVTQTPRYLIKTRGQQVTLSCSPISGHRSVSWYQQTPGQGLQFLFEYFSETQRNKGNFPGRFSGRQFSNSRSEMNVSTLELGDSALYLCASSRGQVLNEQFFGPGTRLTVL.

This chain connects TRBV2 to TRBJ1-2; D perhaps matches TRBD1 (5 bases). The V and J ends lost 8 bases and 13 bases respectively, with 17 bases between them. CDR1 and CDR2 (germline): SNHLY, FYNNEI. CDR3 length equals 11 residues. As DNA, the CDR3 is TGTGCCAGCGGACTGACAGTTTCCCCCACCTTC. The encoded protein is CASGLTVSPTF. Variable domain in full (rest from reference TRBV2 and TRBJ1-2): EPEVTQTPSHQVTQMGQEVILRCVPISNHLYFYWYRQILGQKVEFLVSFYNNEISEKSEIFDDQFSVERPDGSNFTLKIRSTKLEDSAMYFCASGLTVSPTFGSGTRLTVV.

The chain links TRBV28 to TRBJ2-7; 12 bases fit TRBD1. This CDR3 comprises 15 residues. Germline V CDR1 and CDR2: MDHEN, SYDVKM. After removal of 6 bases from V and 4 bases from J, the junction contained 7 bases not matched to a gene. The CDR3, as DNA: TGTGCCAGCAGCCCGGGACAGGGGGCCTGGTACGAGCAGTACGTC. Translating gives CASSPGQGAWYEQYV.

CDR3 nucleotide sequence: TGTGCCAGCAGCGTGGGACAGGATCAAGCTAACTATGGCTACACCTTC. It specifies CASSVGQDQANYGYTF. The chain has TRBV9 and TRBJ1-2, with 8 bases aligning to TRBD1. Trimming removed 2 bases from V and 0 bases from J; junction bases left unmatched: 6. The CDR3 consists of 16 residues. Germline CDR1 reads SGDLS; CDR2 reads YYNGEE.

J is TRBJ1-1 and V is TRBV7-2; D not certain. V lost 3 bases, J lost 5 bases, and 13 bases lay in between. Germline CDR1 SGHTA, CDR2 FQGNSA. This CDR3 contains 14 residues. The CDR3 DNA is TGTGCCAGCAGCTTTTTCGTGGGAGGAACTGAAGCTTTCTTT. This codes for CASSFFVGGTEAFF.

This clonotype was counted ten times or more. The CDR3 coding sequence is TGCGCCAGCAGCCATCACCTCCGGGACACTGAAGCTTTCTTT. It specifies CASSHHLRDTEAFF. The V and J genes are TRBV4-3 and TRBJ1-1; the D is unclear. The CDR3 has 14 residues. The V gene's germline CDR1 is LGHNA and CDR2 YSLEER. V was cut by 3 bases and J by 3 bases, with 11 bases left in between.